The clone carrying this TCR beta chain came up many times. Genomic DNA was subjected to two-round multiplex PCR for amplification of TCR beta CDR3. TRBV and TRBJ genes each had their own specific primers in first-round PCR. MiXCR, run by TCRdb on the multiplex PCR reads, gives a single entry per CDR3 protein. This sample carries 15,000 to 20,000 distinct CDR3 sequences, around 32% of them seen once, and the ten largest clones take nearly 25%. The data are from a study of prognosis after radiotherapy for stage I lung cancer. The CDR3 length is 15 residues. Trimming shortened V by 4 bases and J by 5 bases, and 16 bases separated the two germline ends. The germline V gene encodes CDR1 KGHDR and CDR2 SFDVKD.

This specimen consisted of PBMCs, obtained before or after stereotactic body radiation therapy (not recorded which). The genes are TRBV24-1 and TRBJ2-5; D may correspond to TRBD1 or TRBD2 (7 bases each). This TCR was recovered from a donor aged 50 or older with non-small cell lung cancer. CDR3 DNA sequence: TGTGCCACCAGTGACCAGGCAGGGGGGGTGGAGACCCAGTACTTC. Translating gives CATSDQAGGVETQYF.